These 19 T cell receptor beta chains originate from one sample sequenced in a study of glioma-infiltrating T cells after dendritic cell vaccination. Using immunoSEQ multiplex PCR, the repertoire was profiled, and TCRdb retains in-frame clones only, with some absent. The table has roughly 47,000 clones, 65% to 90% seen once. The material was blood, obtained before dendritic cell vaccination. These receptors came from a human donor with glioblastoma.

This clone showed up just a few times. CDR3 bases: TGTGCCACGAGAGGACAGGCCCCCAATCAGCCCCAGCATTTT. This translates into CATRGQAPNQPQHF. The V call is TRBV15, the J call TRBJ1-5; 7 positions agree with TRBD1. The trim removed 9 bases at V and 3 bases at J, leaving 8 bases unmatched. CDR1 is LNHNV and CDR2 is YYDKDF in the germline V gene (reference sequence). The CDR3 is 14 residues long.

J is TRBJ1-1 and V is TRBV30, with D maybe TRBD1 (5 bases). The ends were cut back, 5 bases at V and 5 bases at J, with 18 bases in the middle. The CDR3 is 14 amino acids. In germline, CDR1 is GTSNPN, CDR2 SVGIG (reference sequence). The CDR3 is CAWENSLGGTEAFF. The CDR3 DNA reads as TGTGCCTGGGAGAACTCTTTGGGGGGGACTGAAGCTTTCTTT.

Written as DNA, the CDR3 is TGTGCCAGCAGCGTAACGGGACTAGCGAGCTTTTACGAGCAGTACTTC. It is translated as CASSVTGLASFYEQYF. The chain recombines TRBV6-4 with TRBJ2-7; 10 bases map to TRBD2. This CDR3 comprises 16 residues. CDR1 is MRHNA and CDR2 is SNTAGT in the germline V gene. With V trimmed by 6 bases and J by 4 bases, 12 bases remained unmatched.

This sequence joins TRBV7-2 and TRBJ2-1, with TRBD2 as a possible D gene (6 bases). Trimming removed 3 bases at V and 3 bases at J, with 12 bases between. CDR3 length equals 15 residues. Germline V gene sequence: CDR1 SGHTA, CDR2 FQGNSA. The CDR3 loop reads CASSLSFGGYNEQFF. The CDR3 DNA sequence: TGTGCCAGCAGCTTGTCCTTCGGGGGCTACAATGAGCAGTTCTTC.

The rearrangement joins TRBV5-1 to TRBJ1-2; possible D gene TRBD1, 5 bases. The germline CDR1 and CDR2 sequences are SGHRS and YFSETQ. Trimming removed 4 bases from V and 6 bases from J, with 10 bases in between. The CDR3 has 12 amino acids. The CDR3 bases are TGCGCCAGCAGCCTTAAACAGGATGGCTACACCTTC. It codes for CASSLKQDGYTF. The full variable domain, completed using reference TRBV5-1 and TRBJ1-2, is KAGVTQTPRYLIKTRGQQVTLSCSPISGHRSVSWYQQTPGQGLQFLFEYFSETQRNKGNFPGRFSGRQFSNSRSEMNVSTLELGDSALYLCASSLKQDGYTFGSGTRLTVV.

This rearrangement joins TRBV19 to TRBJ1-1; D possibly corresponds to TRBD1 (6 bases). Between the trimmed V and J ends, which lost 3 bases and 8 bases, there was a span of 19 bases. In germline, CDR1 is LNHDA, CDR2 SQIVND (reference sequence). The CDR3 sequence is 15 residues long. Written as DNA, the CDR3 is TGTGCCAGTAGTATGGACCCGGGCCCGGGGGGCGAAGCTTTCTTT. The encoded protein is CASSMDPGPGGEAFF.

The table lists this clone with a count of one. The chain joins TRBV5-4 to TRBJ1-6; 7 positions agree with TRBD1. Trimming took 4 bases from V and 9 from J; bases not matched to a gene: 10. The CDR3 sequence is 15 residues long. Germline V CDR1 and CDR2: SGHNT, YYREEE (reference sequence). CDR3 DNA sequence: TGTGCCAGCAGCCCCAGGACAGGAGAGTTTTCACCCCTCCACTTT. Translated, it gives CASSPRTGEFSPLHF.

This chain joins TRBV7-2 and TRBJ2-1, with 9 bases aligning to TRBD2. V lost 8 bases and J lost 4; bases outside the gene matches: 18. This CDR3 spans 18 amino acids. Germline V lookup: CDR1 SGHTA, CDR2 FQGNSA. DNA for the CDR3: TGTGCCAGCCGACATGATGGCGGAGGGACTAGCATATACAATGAGCAGTTCTTC. As protein: CASRHDGGGTSIYNEQFF.

This chain joins TRBV6-1 and TRBJ2-7, with 8 positions matching TRBD1. Germline V gene data show CDR1 as MNHNS and CDR2 as SASEGT. V lost 5 bases and J lost 1; bases outside the gene matches: 4. The CDR3 is 14 residues long. The CDR3 reads CASSITGGSYEQYF. CDR3 in DNA: TGTGCCAGCAGTATTACAGGGGGTTCCTACGAGCAGTACTTC.

This clone came up once. The rearrangement joins TRBV7-2 to TRBJ2-3, with 9 positions matching TRBD1. Trimming took 5 bases from V and 2 from J; bases not matched to a gene: 8. The CDR3 is 16 amino acids. From germline, CDR1 is SGHTA and CDR2 FQGNSA. The DNA for the CDR3 is TGTGCCAGCAGCGCACAGGGGGCGACTACCACAGATACGCAGTATTTT. It is translated as CASSAQGATTTDTQYF.

This clone appeared a few times. The chain links TRBV19 to TRBJ2-7, with D maybe TRBD1 (5 bases). The V and J ends lost 6 bases and 7 bases respectively, with 13 bases between them. The CDR3 spans 12 residues. Germline-derived CDR1 and CDR2 are LNHDA and SQIVND (reference sequence). This chain's CDR3 is CASSPAQGEQYF. CDR3 in DNA: TGTGCCAGTAGCCCGGCTCAGGGTGAGCAGTACTTC.

The sample holds a few counts of this clone. The V gene is TRBV2, the J gene TRBJ1-4; TRBD1 aligns across 8 bases. The ends lost 8 bases at V and 4 bases at J; junction bases unmatched: 9. The CDR3 runs 15 residues. Germline V gene lookup returns CDR1 SNHLY and CDR2 FYNNEI. CDR3: CASARWGQDNEKLFF. Written as DNA, the CDR3 is TGTGCCAGCGCCCGGTGGGGACAGGATAATGAAAAACTGTTTTTT.

The rearrangement uses TRBV11-2 and TRBJ2-7; TRBD1 matches at 8 bases. The CDR3 extends over 16 amino acids. Trimming at V came to 0 bases and at J to 5 bases, leaving 9 bases not matched to a gene. Germline loops: CDR1 SGHAT, CDR2 FQNNGV. CDR3 region: CASSLEGTGPGHEQYF. The CDR3 region has the DNA TGTGCCAGCAGCTTAGAGGGGACAGGTCCAGGCCACGAGCAGTACTTC.

V usage is TRBV4-3 and J usage is TRBJ1-2; possible D gene TRBD1, 5 bases. Germline values: CDR1 LGHNA, CDR2 YSLEER. Trimming stripped 0 bases from V and 8 bases from J, with 13 bases between. The CDR3 is made up of 14 amino acids. CDR3 region: CASSQDLSWGGYTF. The CDR3 DNA sequence: TGCGCCAGCAGCCAAGATCTCTCATGGGGCGGCTACACCTTC.

The chain carries TRBV15 and TRBJ2-1, with TRBD2 matching over 7 bases. V was pared by 6 bases and J by 10 bases, with 15 bases of the junction left unmatched. The CDR3 has 15 amino acids. The V gene's germline CDR1 is LNHNV and CDR2 YYDKDF (reference sequence). The CDR3, as DNA: TGTGCCACCAGTCCGATGGGCGGGAGAAGAGGAGAGCAGTTCTTC. Translating gives CATSPMGGRRGEQFF.

The V and J genes are TRBV27 and TRBJ2-5, with 8 bases fitting TRBD1. The J call may be wrong; the DNA end is better matched by TRBJ2-7. This CDR3 has 14 amino acids. Germline CDR1 and CDR2: MNHEY and SMNVEV (reference sequence). CDR3 nucleotide sequence: TGTGCCAGCAGTATACAGGGGGATTCCTACGAGCAGTACTTC. Encoded protein: CASSIQGDSYEQYF.

A remark on this clone: The sample holds other DNA sequences that translate to the same CDR3. The gene calls are TRBV7-9 and TRBJ2-1, with no clear D. CDR3 length: 14 residues. V was cut by 3 bases and J by 2 bases, with 8 bases left in between. Looked up from germline, CDR1 is SEHNR and CDR2 is FQNEAQ (reference sequence). Written as DNA, the CDR3 is TGTGCCAGCAGCTTGGGTCTAGCCTACAATGAGCAGTTCTTC. This codes for CASSLGLAYNEQFF.

The CDR3 loop reads CAWKNRGQGTDTQYF. DNA of the CDR3: TGTGCCTGGAAGAACAGGGGGCAAGGCACAGATACGCAGTATTTT. V usage is TRBV30 and J usage is TRBJ2-3; 9 bases agree with TRBD1. Trimming removed 4 bases from V and 1 base from J; junction bases left unmatched: 6. The CDR3 covers 15 residues. From germline, CDR1 is GTSNPN and CDR2 SVGIG (reference sequence).

The chain uses TRBV18 and TRBJ1-2; no clear D gene. The V gene's germline CDR1 is KGHSH and CDR2 LQKENI. There are 13 residues in the CDR3. The germline V and J ends were trimmed by 0 bases and 5 bases, with 7 bases remaining between them. This CDR3 is CASSPPEKYGYTF. The CDR3, as DNA: TGTGCCAGCTCACCACCGGAGAAATATGGCTACACCTTC.